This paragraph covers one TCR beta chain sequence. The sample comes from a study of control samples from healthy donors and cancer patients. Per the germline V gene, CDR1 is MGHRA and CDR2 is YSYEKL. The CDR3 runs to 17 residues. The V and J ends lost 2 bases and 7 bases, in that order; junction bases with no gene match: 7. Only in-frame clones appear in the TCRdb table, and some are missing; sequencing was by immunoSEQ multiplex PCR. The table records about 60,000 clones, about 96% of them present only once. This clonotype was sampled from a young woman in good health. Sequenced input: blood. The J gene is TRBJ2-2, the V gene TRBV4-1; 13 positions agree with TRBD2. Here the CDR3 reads CASSQQLAGGRGGELFF. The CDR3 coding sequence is TGCGCCAGCAGCCAACAACTAGCGGGGGGGCGCGGCGGGGAGCTGTTTTTT.